Listed below are T cell receptor beta chains from one sample, sequenced in a study of vaccination and CD4 T cells after COVID-19. TCRdb processed the PCR reads anew with MiXCR; each CDR3 protein has one entry. This table holds a few thousand distinct CDR3 sequences, less than 65% found once. No cognate antigen is known for these TCRs. Sequencing was performed on CD4+ T cells from blood, cultured in vitro. The receptors come from a human donor in good health. Both conserved end residues are trimmed from each CDR3.

V,length,CDR3
TRBV28,12,ASSGTGGNYGYT
TRBV10-3,13,AISEVGTGNYGYT
TRBV15,16,ATSRAPVAGGRYNEQF
TRBV6-5,13,ASSFPGAGTGELF
TRBV14,13,ASSQDPQGRSPLH
TRBV20-1,9,SAKETYGYT
TRBV2,7,ASSRPLH
TRBV7-8,11,ASSFRTSYEQY
TRBV20-1,11,SASPSISDTQY
TRBV7-8,13,ASSFSGSGVDTQY
TRBV20-1,10,SARAWVDTQY
TRBV20-1,11,SARSGSNQPQH
TRBV19,14,ASSPILGALNYGYT
TRBV19,13,ASSPTLVSTQPQH
TRBV19,11,ASSPRLEYGYT
TRBV24-1,11,ATRERGGTEAF
TRBV6-1,10,ASRKDSSKVY